The clone carrying this T cell receptor (beta chain) occurred many times. Its target is unknown. An approximately 9.4 ml volume of fresh peripheral blood provided the PBMCs. Authors of the study amplified TCR beta CDR3 regions from RNA transcripts. HTBI primers drove first-round RT-PCR of the TCR CDR3. Each CDR3 protein gets one entry after TCRdb re-called the multiplex PCR reads with MiXCR. The profile shows around 500,000 distinct CDR3 sequences, 20% to 25% of them singletons. The sample comes from a study of T cells in Graves' hyperthyroidism and ophthalmopathy. Trimming shortened V by 4 bases and J by 7 bases, and 13 bases separated the two germline ends. This CDR3 is 12 amino acids long. Looked up from germline, CDR1 is SQVTM and CDR2 is ANQGSEA. General study points: Blood shared most expanded thyroid clonotypes above 0.001.

The TCR originated in an older woman with Graves' ophthalmopathy. Sequenced: blood. The chain joins TRBV29-1 to TRBJ1-1; a weak D match, TRBD1 (6 bases). DNA for the CDR3: TGCAGCGTTGGTTTGGGGGCGGATGAAGCTTTCTTT. Encoded protein: CSVGLGADEAFF.